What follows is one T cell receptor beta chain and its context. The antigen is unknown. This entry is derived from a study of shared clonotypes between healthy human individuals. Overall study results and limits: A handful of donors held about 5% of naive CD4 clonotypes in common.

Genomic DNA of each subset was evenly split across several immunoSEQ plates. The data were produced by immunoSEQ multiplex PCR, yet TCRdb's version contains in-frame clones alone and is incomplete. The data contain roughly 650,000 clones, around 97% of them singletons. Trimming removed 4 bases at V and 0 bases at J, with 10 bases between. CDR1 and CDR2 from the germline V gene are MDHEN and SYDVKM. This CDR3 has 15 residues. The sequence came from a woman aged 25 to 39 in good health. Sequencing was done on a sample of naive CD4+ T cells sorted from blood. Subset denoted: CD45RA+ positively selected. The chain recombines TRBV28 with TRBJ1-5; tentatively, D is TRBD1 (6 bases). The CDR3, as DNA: TGTGCCAGCAGTTCCTGGACAGATAGCAATCAGCCCCAGCATTTT. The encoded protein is CASSSWTDSNQPQHF.